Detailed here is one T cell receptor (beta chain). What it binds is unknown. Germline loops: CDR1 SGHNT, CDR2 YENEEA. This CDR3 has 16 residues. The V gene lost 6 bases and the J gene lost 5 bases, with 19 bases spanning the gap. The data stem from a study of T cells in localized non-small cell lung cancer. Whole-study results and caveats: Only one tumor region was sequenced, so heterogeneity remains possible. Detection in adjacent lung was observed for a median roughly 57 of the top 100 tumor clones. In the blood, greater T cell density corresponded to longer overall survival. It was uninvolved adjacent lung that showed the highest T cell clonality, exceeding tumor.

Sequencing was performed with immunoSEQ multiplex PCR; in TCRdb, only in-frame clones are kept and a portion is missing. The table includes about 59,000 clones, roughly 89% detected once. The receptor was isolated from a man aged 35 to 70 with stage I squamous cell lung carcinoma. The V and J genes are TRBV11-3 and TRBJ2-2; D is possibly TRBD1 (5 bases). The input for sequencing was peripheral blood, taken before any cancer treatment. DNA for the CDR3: TGTGCCAGCAGGATAGACAGATTTAACAATACCGGGGAGCTGTTTTTT. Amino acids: CASRIDRFNNTGELFF.